A selection of T cell receptor beta chains follows, all from one sample in a study of blood T cell repertoires in COVID-19. The table came from immunoSEQ multiplex PCR; TCRdb's copy has only in-frame clones and leaves some out. Of 50,000 to 70,000 clones in the sample, roughly 80% were seen once. Sequenced material: peripheral blood. The receptors come from a man in his sixties with acute or convalescent COVID-19. Both conserved end residues are part of each CDR3. The D gene is left open where the match is weak. Clone size is stated in some rows and not others, as once, few, many or a class when expanded.

>-|TRBJ1-2|once|TRBV27
CASSPRDGYTF
TGTGCCAGCAGTCCCAGGGATGGCTACACCTTC
>-|TRBJ2-3|-|TRBV7-7
CASSLSYEDTQYF
TGTGCTAGCAGCTTATCCTATGAAGATACGCAGTATTTT
>TRBD1|TRBJ1-2|once|TRBV14
CASSPASGTGRGYTF
TGTGCCAGCAGCCCCGCGTCCGGGACAGGGAGGGGCTACACCTTC
>-|TRBJ2-3|-|TRBV18
CASSRRGTNTDTQYF
TGTGCCAGCTCACGCCGGGGAACCAATACAGATACGCAGTATTTT
>-|TRBJ2-3|-|TRBV6-5
CASTATLSTDTQYF
TGTGCCAGCACGGCGACTCTTAGCACAGATACGCAGTATTTT
>TRBD1|TRBJ1-6|-|TRBV7-9
CASSLGTGVAPLHF
TGTGCCAGCAGCTTAGGGACAGGGGTGGCACCCCTCCACTTT
>-|TRBJ1-1|once|TRBV12-3/TRBV12-4
CASSLQVNTEAFF
TGTGCCAGCAGCCTTCAGGTGAACACTGAAGCTTTCTTT
>TRBD1|TRBJ1-5|-|TRBV7-2
CASSQDRGGDQPQHF
TGTGCCAGCAGCCAGGACAGGGGAGGAGATCAGCCCCAGCATTTT
>TRBD1|TRBJ1-2|-|TRBV14
CASSLFGQGYGYTF
TGTGCCAGCAGCCTCTTTGGACAGGGTTATGGCTACACCTTC
>-|TRBJ2-5|-|TRBV5-1
CASSLQTGQETQYF
TGCGCCAGCAGCCTCCAGACAGGCCAAGAGACCCAGTACTTC
>-|TRBJ1-2|-|TRBV27
CATFKPQGYGYTF
TGTGCCACTTTTAAGCCACAGGGCTATGGCTACACCTTC
>-|TRBJ2-2|-|TRBV7-3
CASSLSGANTGELFF
TGTGCCAGCAGCTTATCGGGGGCGAACACCGGGGAGCTGTTTTTT
>-|TRBJ1-3|few|TRBV14
CASSLQFAGNTIYF
TGTGCCAGCAGCCTACAGTTTGCTGGAAACACCATATATTTT
>-|TRBJ1-3|-|TRBV19
CASSPLDSRSGNTIYF
TGTGCCAGTAGTCCCTTAGACAGCCGTTCTGGAAACACCATATATTTT
>-|TRBJ1-6|-|TRBV2
CASSEEQGLGPLHF
TGTGCCAGCAGTGAAGAACAGGGATTGGGACCCCTCCACTTT
>-|TRBJ2-2|few|TRBV11-2
CASSQAVATTGELFF
TGTGCCAGCAGCCAGGCGGTAGCGACCACCGGGGAGCTGTTTTTT
>TRBD1|TRBJ2-5|few|TRBV27
CASSSPGQGGETQYF
TGTGCCAGCAGTTCACCAGGACAGGGAGGCGAGACCCAGTACTTC
>-|TRBJ1-2|-|TRBV6-1
CASSEGALWGYTF
TGTGCCAGCAGTGAAGGGGCGCTGTGGGGCTACACCTTC
>-|TRBJ1-4|-|TRBV11-2
CASSPFTGRVYTNEKLFF
TGTGCCAGCAGTCCCTTCACCGGTCGGGTATATACTAATGAAAAACTGTTTTTT
>-|TRBJ1-5|-|TRBV9
CASGDWNQPQHF
TGTGCCAGCGGAGATTGGAATCAGCCCCAGCATTTT
>-|TRBJ1-3|-|TRBV5-6
CASQGGGPFSGNTIYF
TGTGCCAGCCAGGGCGGGGGCCCGTTCTCTGGAAACACCATATATTTT
>TRBD1|TRBJ1-2|-|TRBV7-9
CASSPSQGAGGNYGYTF
TGTGCCAGCAGCCCATCCCAGGGGGCTGGCGGTAACTATGGCTACACCTTC
>-|TRBJ2-5|few|TRBV5-8
CASSPAAQETQYF
TGTGCCAGCAGCCCTGCGGCTCAAGAGACCCAGTACTTC
>TRBD1|TRBJ2-5|few|TRBV7-9
CASSPGTGTEETQYF
TGTGCCAGCAGCCCCGGGACAGGGACAGAAGAGACCCAGTACTTC
>-|TRBJ1-1|-|TRBV28
CASSPSGRAKTEAFF
TGTGCCAGCAGTCCCTCGGGCAGGGCGAAGACTGAAGCTTTCTTT
>-|TRBJ1-1|-|TRBV6-5
CASSYSHRDTEAFF
TGTGCCAGCAGTTACTCCCACAGGGACACTGAAGCTTTCTTT
>-|TRBJ1-4|few|TRBV27
CASRQSTNEKLFF
TGTGCCAGCAGACAGTCAACTAATGAAAAACTGTTTTTT